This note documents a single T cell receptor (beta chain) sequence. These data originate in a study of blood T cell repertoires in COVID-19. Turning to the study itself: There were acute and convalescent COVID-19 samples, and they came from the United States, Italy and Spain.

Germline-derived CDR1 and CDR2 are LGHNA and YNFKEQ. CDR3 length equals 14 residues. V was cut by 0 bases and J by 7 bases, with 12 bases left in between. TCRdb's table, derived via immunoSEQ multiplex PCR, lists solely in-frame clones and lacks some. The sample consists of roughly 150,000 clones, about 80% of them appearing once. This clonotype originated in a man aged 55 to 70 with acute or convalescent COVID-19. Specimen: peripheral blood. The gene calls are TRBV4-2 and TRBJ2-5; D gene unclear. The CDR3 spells CASSQDASEGTQYF. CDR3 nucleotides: TGTGCCAGCAGCCAAGATGCTAGTGAAGGGACCCAGTACTTC.